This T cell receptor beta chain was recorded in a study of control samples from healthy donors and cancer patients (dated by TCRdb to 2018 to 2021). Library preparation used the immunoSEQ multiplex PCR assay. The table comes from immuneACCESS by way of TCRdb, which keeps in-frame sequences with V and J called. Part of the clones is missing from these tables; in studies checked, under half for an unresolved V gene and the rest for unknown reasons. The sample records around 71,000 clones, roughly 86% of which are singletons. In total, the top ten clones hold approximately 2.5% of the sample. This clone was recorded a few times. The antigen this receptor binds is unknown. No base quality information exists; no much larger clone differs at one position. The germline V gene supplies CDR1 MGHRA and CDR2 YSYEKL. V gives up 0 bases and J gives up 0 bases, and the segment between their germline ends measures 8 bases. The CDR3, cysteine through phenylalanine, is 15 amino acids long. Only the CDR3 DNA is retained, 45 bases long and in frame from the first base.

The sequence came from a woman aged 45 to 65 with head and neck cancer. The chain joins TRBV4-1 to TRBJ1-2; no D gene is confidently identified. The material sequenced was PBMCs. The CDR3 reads CASSQESGSNYGYTF. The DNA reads TGCGCCAGCAGCCAAGAATCAGGATCTAACTATGGCTACACCTTC.